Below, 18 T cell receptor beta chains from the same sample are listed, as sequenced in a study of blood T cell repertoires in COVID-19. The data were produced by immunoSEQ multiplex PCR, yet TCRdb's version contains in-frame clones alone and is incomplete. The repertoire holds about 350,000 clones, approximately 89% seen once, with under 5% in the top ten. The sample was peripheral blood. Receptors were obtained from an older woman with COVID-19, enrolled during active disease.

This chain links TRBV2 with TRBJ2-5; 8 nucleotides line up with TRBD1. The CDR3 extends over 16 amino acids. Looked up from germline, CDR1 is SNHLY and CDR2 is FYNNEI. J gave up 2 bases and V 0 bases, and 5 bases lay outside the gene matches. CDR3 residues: CASSEARGTGQETQYF. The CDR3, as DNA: TGTGCCAGCAGTGAAGCCCGGGGGACAGGACAAGAGACCCAGTACTTC. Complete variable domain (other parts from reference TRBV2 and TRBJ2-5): EPEVTQTPSHQVTQMGQEVILRCVPISNHLYFYWYRQILGQKVEFLVSFYNNEISEKSEIFDDQFSVERPDGSNFTLKIRSTKLEDSAMYFCASSEARGTGQETQYFGPGTRLLVL.

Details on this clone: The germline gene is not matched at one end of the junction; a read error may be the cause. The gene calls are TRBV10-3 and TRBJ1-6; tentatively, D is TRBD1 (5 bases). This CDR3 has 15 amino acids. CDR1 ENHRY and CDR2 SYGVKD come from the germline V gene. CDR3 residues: CAISETGPYNSPLHF. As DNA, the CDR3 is TGTGCCATCAGTGAAACAGGACCCTACAATTCACCCCTCCACTTT.

The CDR3 region is CASSVTPRDTIYGYTF. CDR3 in DNA: TGCGCCAGCAGCGTAACTCCCCGGGATACGATATATGGCTACACCTTC. The chain employs TRBV5-1 and TRBJ1-2; D uncertain. The germline CDR1 and CDR2 sequences are SGHRS and YFSETQ. The CDR3 length is 16 residues. V was trimmed by 4 bases and J by 5 bases, leaving 21 bases between them.

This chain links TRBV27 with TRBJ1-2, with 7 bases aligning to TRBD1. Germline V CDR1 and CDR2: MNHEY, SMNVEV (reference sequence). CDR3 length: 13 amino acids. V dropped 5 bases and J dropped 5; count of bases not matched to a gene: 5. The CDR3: CASSGGTAYGYTF. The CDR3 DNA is TGTGCCAGCAGTGGGGGGACAGCGTATGGCTACACCTTC.

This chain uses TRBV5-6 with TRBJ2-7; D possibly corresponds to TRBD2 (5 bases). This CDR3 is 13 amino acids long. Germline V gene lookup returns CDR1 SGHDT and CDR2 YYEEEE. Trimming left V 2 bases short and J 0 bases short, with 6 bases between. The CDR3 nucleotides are TGTGCCAGCAGCTTTCGGGGCTCCTACGAGCAGTACTTC. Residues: CASSFRGSYEQYF.

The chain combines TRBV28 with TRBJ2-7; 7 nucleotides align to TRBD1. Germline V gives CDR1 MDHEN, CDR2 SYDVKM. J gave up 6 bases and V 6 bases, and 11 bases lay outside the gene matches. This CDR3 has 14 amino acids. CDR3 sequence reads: CASRDLGGPGEQYF. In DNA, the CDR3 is TGTGCCAGCAGAGATCTAGGGGGCCCGGGCGAGCAGTACTTC.

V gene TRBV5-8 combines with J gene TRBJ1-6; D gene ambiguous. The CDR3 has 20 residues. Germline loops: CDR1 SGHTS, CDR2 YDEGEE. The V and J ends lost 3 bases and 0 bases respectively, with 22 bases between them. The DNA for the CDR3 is TGTGCCAGCAGCTATTGGTCCCCAAACTCCCGAAGCTCCTATAATTCACCCCTCCACTTT. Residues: CASSYWSPNSRSSYNSPLHF. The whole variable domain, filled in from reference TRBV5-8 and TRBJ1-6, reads EAGVTQSPTHLIKTRGQQATLRCSPISGHTSVYWYQQALGLGLQFLLWYDEGEERNRGNFPPRFSGRQFPNYSSELNVNALELEDSALYLCASSYWSPNSRSSYNSPLHFGNGTRLTVT.

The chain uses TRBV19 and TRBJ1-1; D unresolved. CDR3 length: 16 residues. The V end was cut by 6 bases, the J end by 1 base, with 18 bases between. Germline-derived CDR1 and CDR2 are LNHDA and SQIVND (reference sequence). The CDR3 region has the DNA TGTGCCAGTAGAGGGCTGGGCGGGGAACCGAACACTGAAGCTTTCTTT. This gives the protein CASRGLGGEPNTEAFF.

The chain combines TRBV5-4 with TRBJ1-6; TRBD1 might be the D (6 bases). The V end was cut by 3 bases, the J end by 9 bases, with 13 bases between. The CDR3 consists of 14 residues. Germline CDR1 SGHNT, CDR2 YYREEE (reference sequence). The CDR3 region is CASSSGQPGSPLHF. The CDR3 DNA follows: TGTGCCAGCAGCTCCGGACAGCCAGGTTCACCCCTCCACTTT.

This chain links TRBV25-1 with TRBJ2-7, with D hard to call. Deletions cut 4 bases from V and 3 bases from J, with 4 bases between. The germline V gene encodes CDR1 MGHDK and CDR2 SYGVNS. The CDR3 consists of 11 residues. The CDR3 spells CASSGNYEQYF. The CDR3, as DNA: TGTGCCAGCAGTGGTAACTACGAGCAGTACTTC.

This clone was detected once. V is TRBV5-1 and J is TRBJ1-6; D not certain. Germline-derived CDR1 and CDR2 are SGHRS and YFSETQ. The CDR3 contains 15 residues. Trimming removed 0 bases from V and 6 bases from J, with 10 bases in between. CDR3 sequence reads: CASSLESEINSPLHF. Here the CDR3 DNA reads TGCGCCAGCAGCTTGGAGTCAGAAATTAATTCACCCCTCCACTTT.

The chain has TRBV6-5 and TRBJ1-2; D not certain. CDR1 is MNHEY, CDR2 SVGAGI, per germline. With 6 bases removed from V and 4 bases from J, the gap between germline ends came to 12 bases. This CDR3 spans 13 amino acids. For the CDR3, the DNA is TGTGCCAGCAGCGCCCTTGACTCCTATGGCTACACCTTC. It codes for CASSALDSYGYTF.

CDR3 amino acids: CASSETGGRQPQHF. The CDR3 DNA follows: TGTGCCAGCAGTGAAACAGGGGGTCGGCAGCCCCAGCATTTT. The V call is TRBV6-1, the J call TRBJ1-5; 8 bases map to TRBD1. CDR1 MNHNS and CDR2 SASEGT come from the germline V gene. The V segment lost 2 bases and the J segment 7 bases; nucleotides outside the gene matches: 4. There are 14 residues in the CDR3.

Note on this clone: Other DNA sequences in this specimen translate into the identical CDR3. CDR3 in amino acids: CASSQAGGTYEQYF. For the CDR3, the DNA is TGTGCCAGCAGCCAAGCCGGGGGAACCTACGAGCAGTACTTC. The chain employs TRBV3-1 (or the pseudogene TRBV3-2) and TRBJ2-7; the D gene is possibly TRBD2 (6 bases). The CDR3 totals 14 residues. Germline V CDR1 and CDR2: LGHDT, YNNKEL (reference sequence). Trimming removed 1 base at V and 2 bases at J, with 9 bases between.

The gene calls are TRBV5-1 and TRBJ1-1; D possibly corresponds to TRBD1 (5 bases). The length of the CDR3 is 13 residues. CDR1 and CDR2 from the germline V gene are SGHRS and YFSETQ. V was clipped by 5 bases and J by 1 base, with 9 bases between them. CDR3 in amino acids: CASSRGRNTEAFF. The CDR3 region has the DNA TGCGCCAGCAGTAGGGGCAGGAACACTGAAGCTTTCTTT.

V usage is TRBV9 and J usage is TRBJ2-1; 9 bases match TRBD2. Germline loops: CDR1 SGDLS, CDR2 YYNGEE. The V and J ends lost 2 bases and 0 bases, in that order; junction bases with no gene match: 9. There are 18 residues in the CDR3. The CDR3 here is CASSVQSSGRFSYNEQFF. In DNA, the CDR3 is TGTGCCAGCAGCGTCCAAAGTAGCGGGAGATTCTCCTACAATGAGCAGTTCTTC.

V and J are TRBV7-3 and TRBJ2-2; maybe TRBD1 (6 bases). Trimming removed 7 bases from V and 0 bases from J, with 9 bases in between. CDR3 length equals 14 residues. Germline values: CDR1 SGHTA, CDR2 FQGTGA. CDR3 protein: CASTHRANTGELFF. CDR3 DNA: TGTGCCAGCACCCACAGGGCGAACACCGGGGAGCTGTTTTTT. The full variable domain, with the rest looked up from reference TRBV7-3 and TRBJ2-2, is GAGVSQTPSNKVTEKGKYVELRCDPISGHTALYWYRQSLGQGPEFLIYFQGTGAADDSGLPNDRFFAVRPEGSVSTLKIQRTERGDSAVYLCASTHRANTGELFFGEGSRLTVL.

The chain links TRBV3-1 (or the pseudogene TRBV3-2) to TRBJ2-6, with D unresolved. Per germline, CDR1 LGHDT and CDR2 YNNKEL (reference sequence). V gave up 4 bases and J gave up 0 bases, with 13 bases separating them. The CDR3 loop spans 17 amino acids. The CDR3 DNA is TGTGCCAGCAGCCGAGATCAAACAAGCTCTGGGGCCAACGTCCTGACTTTC. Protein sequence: CASSRDQTSSGANVLTF.